These 29 T cell receptor beta chains share one sample of origin, sequenced in a study of T-cell reconstitution after alpha-beta-depleted transplantation in children. Unique molecular identifiers tagged the TCRbeta library. One entry per CDR3 protein results from TCRdb running MiXCR on the PCR reads. The table includes some 350,000 distinct CDR3 sequences, 15% to 20% detected once. Specimen: PBMCs, mostly from graft donor cells, collected 360 days after TCRalphabeta/CD19-depleted stem cell transplant. These receptors were taken from a male patient aged 2-10 years who had a stem cell transplant for acute lymphoblastic leukemia, so the T cells may come from the graft donor.

This clonotype has ten or more counts. V usage is TRBV5-5 and J usage is TRBJ2-3, with a tentative D call TRBD1 (5 bases). CDR3 length: 15 amino acids. The V gene's germline CDR1 is SGHKS and CDR2 YYEKEE (reference sequence). Between the trimmed V and J ends, which lost 3 bases and 3 bases, there was a span of 14 bases. CDR3 in DNA: TGTGCCAGCAGCTCGGTGGGGCTAGTGACAGATACGCAGTATTTT. This sequence encodes CASSSVGLVTDTQYF.

The rearrangement links TRBV5-1 to TRBJ2-7, with 10 bases lining up with TRBD1. Germline values: CDR1 SGHRS, CDR2 YFSETQ. This CDR3 is built from 12 residues. The trim removed 3 bases at V and 7 bases at J, leaving 1 base unmatched. The CDR3 is CASSWTGGEQYF. The CDR3 bases are TGCGCCAGCAGCTGGACAGGGGGTGAGCAGTACTTC.

This clonotype was recorded many times. V usage is TRBV20-1 and J usage is TRBJ2-2; D is undetermined. Trimming left V 1 base short and J 5 bases short, with 8 bases between. This CDR3 comprises 13 residues. The germline gives CDR1 DFQATT, CDR2 SNEGSKA (reference sequence). The CDR3 DNA reads TGCAGTGCTAGAGGGCTGGGGACCGGGGAGCTGTTTTTT. Translation: CSARGLGTGELFF.

The J gene is TRBJ2-7, the V gene TRBV29-1; possible D gene TRBD1, 6 bases. CDR3 length equals 14 residues. Trimming took off 1 base at V and 4 bases at J, with 14 bases between the two ends. Germline-derived CDR1 and CDR2 are SQVTM and ANQGSEA. The CDR3 sequence is CSVEGGQGVYEQYF. The CDR3 region has the DNA TGCAGCGTTGAAGGGGGGCAGGGAGTATACGAGCAGTACTTC.

Only a few counts were recorded for this clonotype. The V call is TRBV10-3, the J call TRBJ1-2; the match to TRBD1 covers 7 bases. Losses at the gene ends were 6 bases for V and 0 bases for J; bases not matched to a gene: 4. Germline V gene sequence: CDR1 ENHRY, CDR2 SYGVKD. There are 14 residues in the CDR3. The chain's CDR3 is CAIRDRAPNYGYTF. The CDR3 DNA is TGTGCCATCAGAGACAGGGCCCCTAACTATGGCTACACCTTC.

This clonotype showed up just a few times. The chain employs TRBV29-1 and TRBJ2-3; no clear D gene. Germline V gene lookup returns CDR1 SQVTM and CDR2 ANQGSEA. The germline V and J ends were trimmed by 5 bases and 7 bases, with 22 bases remaining between them. The CDR3 spans 15 residues. CDR3 sequence reads: CSVLRLLSLDHTQYF. CDR3 bases: TGCAGCGTTCTTAGGCTGCTCTCCCTTGATCATACGCAGTATTTT.

This clonotype was detected a few times. J is TRBJ2-7 and V is TRBV7-2, with 8 bases matching TRBD2. After removal of 6 bases from V and 3 bases from J, the junction contained 10 bases not matched to a gene. CDR1 and CDR2 (germline): SGHTA, FQGNSA. There are 15 residues in the CDR3. The CDR3 loop is CASRPGGLRSYEQYF. The CDR3 DNA sequence: TGTGCCAGCAGGCCGGGGGGGTTAAGAAGCTACGAGCAGTACTTC.

This clonotype was found many times. The gene calls are TRBV5-1 and TRBJ2-5; D ambiguous. The germline V gene has CDR1 SGHRS and CDR2 YFSETQ. The CDR3 is 12 residues long. Trimming took off 3 bases at V and 2 bases at J, with 5 bases between the two ends. CDR3 residues: CASSWGQETQYF. The CDR3 DNA reads as TGCGCCAGCAGCTGGGGTCAAGAGACCCAGTACTTC.

This clonotype was seen a few times. The chain carries TRBV5-4 and TRBJ2-1, with 10 bases fitting TRBD1. J was trimmed by 4 bases and V by 3 bases; bases with no gene match: 7. Germline V lookup: CDR1 SGHNT, CDR2 YYREEE (reference sequence). The CDR3 extends over 16 amino acids. The CDR3 spells CASSYRTGGFYNEQFF. DNA for the CDR3: TGTGCCAGCAGCTACAGGACAGGGGGATTTTACAATGAGCAGTTCTTC.

This clonotype was seen a handful of times. The chain links TRBV5-6 to TRBJ2-7; 7 bases line up with TRBD1. The CDR3 covers 15 residues. Trimming cost V 4 bases and J 5 bases; bases outside gene matches: 12. The germline V gene has CDR1 SGHDT and CDR2 YYEEEE. The CDR3, as DNA: TGTGCCAGCAGCGTACACCGGGACAGAAGAAACGAGCAGTACTTC. Translating it yields CASSVHRDRRNEQYF.

This clonotype was counted between two and nine times. The chain employs TRBV6-1 and TRBJ2-5; either TRBD1 or TRBD2 may fit D (6 bases each). Between the trimmed V and J ends, which lost 7 bases and 7 bases, there was a span of 19 bases. This CDR3 spans 14 amino acids. Germline V gene sequence: CDR1 MNHNS, CDR2 SASEGT. This CDR3 reads CASTLERGRGTQYF. CDR3 DNA: TGTGCCAGCACCCTCGAACGGGGGCGGGGGACCCAGTACTTC.

The sample holds a few counts of this clonotype. The genes are TRBV28 and TRBJ2-3; possibly TRBD2 for D (5 bases). Looked up from germline, CDR1 is MDHEN and CDR2 is SYDVKM. Trimming removed 1 base at V and 2 bases at J, with 10 bases between. The CDR3 loop spans 15 amino acids. The CDR3 DNA is TGTGCCAGCAGTTTATTCGGCGGGCACACAGATACGCAGTATTTT. Encoded protein: CASSLFGGHTDTQYF. The full variable domain, rest sourced from reference TRBV28 and TRBJ2-3, is DVKVTQSSRYLVKRTGEKVFLECVQDMDHENMFWYRQDPGLGLRLIYFSYDVKMKEKGDIPEGYSVSREKKERFSLILESASTNQTSMYLCASSLFGGHTDTQYFGPGTRLTVL.

This clonotype has just a few counts. The rearrangement joins TRBV5-1 to TRBJ1-4, with TRBD1 matching 9 bases. The germline V gene encodes CDR1 SGHRS and CDR2 YFSETQ. The CDR3 totals 16 residues. V lost 4 bases and J lost 6; bases outside the gene matches: 10. CDR3 in amino acids: CASSRPRQGVYEKLFF. The CDR3 bases are TGCGCCAGCAGCCGACCCAGACAGGGGGTTTATGAAAAACTGTTTTTT.

This chain uses TRBV28 with TRBJ2-7, with D uncertain. Deletions cut 6 bases from V and 6 bases from J, with 15 bases between. Per the germline V gene, CDR1 is MDHEN and CDR2 is SYDVKM. This CDR3 comprises 13 residues. The CDR3 protein is CASSLGLDREQYF. CDR3 DNA: TGTGCCAGCAGCCTTGGGTTAGATCGCGAGCAGTACTTC.

This clonotype showed up just a few times. The chain joins TRBV29-1 to TRBJ2-3; no reliable D call. The V end was cut by 3 bases, the J end by 4 bases, with 8 bases between. The CDR3 sequence is 12 residues long. In germline, CDR1 is SQVTM, CDR2 ANQGSEA. CDR3 sequence (DNA): TGCAGCGTTGAGGGCAGAGCAGATACGCAGTATTTT. This codes for CSVEGRADTQYF.

V usage is TRBV27 and J usage is TRBJ1-1; D gene unclear. Germline CDR1 reads MNHEY; CDR2 reads SMNVEV (reference sequence). CDR3 length: 13 residues. V was trimmed by 6 bases and J by 4 bases, leaving 12 bases between them. CDR3 coding DNA: TGTGCCAGCAGCCTTCTATTGGGCACTGAAGCTTTCTTT. It codes for CASSLLLGTEAFF.

This clonotype was counted between two and nine times. V and J are TRBV6-7 and TRBJ2-1; D is uncertain. TRBV6-7 counts as an open reading frame of uncertain function. V dropped 11 bases and J dropped 10 bases, with 9 bases sitting between them. The CDR3 extends over 9 amino acids. CDR3 in amino acids: CAGLGEQFF. In DNA form, the CDR3 reads TGTGCCGGCCTGGGCGAGCAGTTCTTC.

The chain has TRBV7-2 and TRBJ2-7; 8 bases agree with TRBD2. Losses at the gene ends were 4 bases for V and 6 bases for J; bases not matched to a gene: 5. Per germline, CDR1 SGHTA and CDR2 FQGNSA. The CDR3 runs to 13 residues. The CDR3 sequence: CASSSRTSSEQYF. For the CDR3, the DNA is TGTGCCAGCAGCTCTAGGACTAGCAGCGAGCAGTACTTC.

CDR3 amino acids: CASSPIGTGGDTGELFF. The CDR3 nucleotides read TGTGCCAGCAGCCCAATAGGGACAGGGGGCGACACCGGGGAGCTGTTTTTT. V is TRBV9 and J is TRBJ2-2; TRBD1 agrees at 12 bases. V was clipped by 4 bases and J by 3 bases; unmatched bases: 7. The CDR3 sequence is 17 residues long. Germline CDR1 SGDLS, CDR2 YYNGEE.

The chain links TRBV7-9 to TRBJ2-5, with 7 bases matching TRBD2. Trimming cost V 5 bases and J 4 bases; bases outside gene matches: 13. The CDR3 extends over 16 amino acids. In germline, CDR1 is SEHNR, CDR2 FQNEAQ (reference sequence). CDR3 in amino acids: CASSILRDGGGETQYF. As DNA, the CDR3 is TGTGCCAGCAGCATACTCCGGGACGGCGGGGGAGAGACCCAGTACTTC.

This clonotype has a count of ten or more. J is TRBJ2-3 and V is TRBV28; no firm D call. The CDR3 is 11 amino acids. The germline gives CDR1 MDHEN, CDR2 SYDVKM. V shed 6 bases and J shed 3 bases, with 4 bases lying between them. CDR3 sequence (DNA): TGTGCCAGCAGACTGACAGATACGCAGTATTTT. This encodes CASRLTDTQYF.

This clonotype was observed a handful of times. The chain combines TRBV6-5 with TRBJ1-1; the D is unclear. V lost 2 bases and J 11 bases, leaving 15 bases between the germline ends. Germline V CDR1 and CDR2: MNHEY, SVGAGI. The CDR3 extends over 13 amino acids. The CDR3 here is CASSYTRHSWAFF. DNA for the CDR3: TGTGCCAGCAGTTACACCAGGCACTCTTGGGCTTTCTTT.

This chain connects TRBV7-8 to TRBJ2-7; TRBD1 agrees at 8 bases. The CDR3 is made up of 15 amino acids. V lost 4 bases, J lost 3 bases, and 8 bases stayed unmatched. Germline CDR1 is SGHVS and CDR2 is FQNEAQ. The CDR3 DNA is TGTGCCAGCAGCTCACCAGGGGGCCCCTACTACGAGCAGTACTTC. Translated, it gives CASSSPGGPYYEQYF.

This clonotype was observed many times. The rearrangement joins TRBV29-1 to TRBJ2-7, with D possibly matching TRBD1 (6 bases). The ends were cut back, 7 bases at V and 3 bases at J, with 13 bases in the middle. CDR1 and CDR2 (germline): SQVTM, ANQGSEA. The length of the CDR3 is 12 residues. The CDR3 is CSADSGNYEQYF. As DNA, the CDR3 is TGCAGCGCGGACAGTGGGAACTACGAGCAGTACTTC.

This chain joins TRBV11-2 and TRBJ2-7; 8 nucleotides align to TRBD2. Germline-derived CDR1 and CDR2 are SGHAT and FQNNGV. J was trimmed by 4 bases and V by 1 base; bases with no gene match: 6. The CDR3 extends over 15 amino acids. DNA of the CDR3: TGTGCCAGCAGCTTAGCGGGACTAGTTTTATACGAGCAGTACTTC. It yields the protein CASSLAGLVLYEQYF.

The rearrangement uses TRBV28 and TRBJ2-5, with D tentatively TRBD2 (5 bases). Germline V gene lookup returns CDR1 MDHEN and CDR2 SYDVKM. V was clipped by 8 bases and J by 5 bases, with 15 bases between them. This CDR3 is 13 amino acids long. The CDR3 is CASRLRVAETQYF. The CDR3 region has the DNA TGTGCCAGCCGCCTGAGGGTGGCGGAGACCCAGTACTTC. The entire variable domain, with the rest obtained from reference TRBV28 and TRBJ2-5, is as follows: DVKVTQSSRYLVKRTGEKVFLECVQDMDHENMFWYRQDPGLGLRLIYFSYDVKMKEKGDIPEGYSVSREKKERFSLILESASTNQTSMYLCASRLRVAETQYFGPGTRLLVL.

In its sample, this clonotype was seen a few times. The gene calls are TRBV7-8 and TRBJ2-3; 10 positions agree with TRBD1. The junction had 16 bases not matched to a gene; V was cut back by 7 bases and J by 3 bases. In germline, CDR1 is SGHVS, CDR2 FQNEAQ. This CDR3 comprises 18 residues. The CDR3 sequence: CASITPRPDRGLTDTQYF. In DNA, the CDR3 is TGTGCCAGCATAACCCCCCGCCCTGACAGGGGGCTTACAGATACGCAGTATTTT.

V gene TRBV4-3 combines with J gene TRBJ1-5; the D is unclear. The germline CDR1 and CDR2 sequences are LGHNA and YSLEER. Trimming shortened V by 0 bases and J by 6 bases, and 9 bases separated the two germline ends. The CDR3 covers 14 residues. CDR3 in DNA: TGCGCCAGCAGCCAAGAGGCGGGAGGTCAGCCCCAGCATTTT. Residues: CASSQEAGGQPQHF.

The genes are TRBV10-2 and TRBJ2-7; D is undetermined. CDR1 is WSHSY and CDR2 is SAAADI in the germline V gene. V lost 6 bases and J lost 11, with 14 bases in between. The length of the CDR3 is 11 residues. The CDR3 sequence: CASSVGAVEYF. CDR3 DNA sequence: TGCGCCAGCAGCGTGGGCGCTGTGGAGTACTTC.